This paragraph covers one TCR beta chain sequence. Authors' data handling: Amplification from reference gene primers served as the basis for estimated nucleated cell counts. Sequencing used immunoSEQ multiplex PCR; TCRdb keeps in-frame clones, though not all of them. The V and J calls and clone size were taken over from that table, and D and trimming were inferred from the DNA. Among approximately 220,000 clones, about 83% were seen once, and the ten largest hold about 7.4%. The sample comes from a study of blood T cell repertoires in COVID-19. At the level of the study: COVID-19 samples collected from the United States, Italy and Spain covered acute and convalescent phases. The cDNA or gDNA used as material had been derived from T cells, B-cell-depleted T cells, or PBMCs.

Germline lookup yields CDR1 SEHNR and CDR2 FQNEAQ (reference sequence). The CDR3 totals 13 residues. Trimming took 2 bases from V and 3 from J, leaving 5 bases between them. The chain joins TRBV7-9 to TRBJ1-3; D not certain. Sequencing was carried out using peripheral blood. The sequence derives from a woman in her fifties or sixties with acute or convalescent COVID-19. The DNA of the CDR3 is TGTGCCAGCAGCTTATACAGTGGAAACACCATATATTTT. Residues: CASSLYSGNTIYF.